This T cell receptor (beta chain) was captured in a study of cytomegalovirus exposure and HLA in healthy donors. Broader study findings: In a later analysis, across HLA loci, associated TCR counts were highest for DRB1, lowest for HLA-C. Prior analysis indicated that the majority of TCR beta V segments exhibited productivity approximately 90% or approximately 30% of the time.

The V gene lost 1 base and the J gene lost 0 bases, with 11 bases spanning the gap. Looked up from germline, CDR1 is SGHRS and CDR2 is YFSETQ. The CDR3 is made up of 16 amino acids. In the case of this clone: What it recognizes is unknown.

60 Vbeta and 13 Jbeta primers were used in PCR. Libraries were prepared by immunoSEQ multiplex PCR; TCRdb keeps only in-frame clonotypes and omits some of them. The table records 180,000 or so clones, more than 65% of them present only once. The sample comprised PBMCs. V is TRBV5-1 and J is TRBJ2-1; D is possibly TRBD2 (6 bases). The source of this sequence is a female donor in good health and CMV-seronegative. The DNA of the CDR3 is TGCGCCAGCAGCTTGCTTGCGGGGAGCTCCTACAATGAGCAGTTCTTC. Its translation: CASSLLAGSSYNEQFF.